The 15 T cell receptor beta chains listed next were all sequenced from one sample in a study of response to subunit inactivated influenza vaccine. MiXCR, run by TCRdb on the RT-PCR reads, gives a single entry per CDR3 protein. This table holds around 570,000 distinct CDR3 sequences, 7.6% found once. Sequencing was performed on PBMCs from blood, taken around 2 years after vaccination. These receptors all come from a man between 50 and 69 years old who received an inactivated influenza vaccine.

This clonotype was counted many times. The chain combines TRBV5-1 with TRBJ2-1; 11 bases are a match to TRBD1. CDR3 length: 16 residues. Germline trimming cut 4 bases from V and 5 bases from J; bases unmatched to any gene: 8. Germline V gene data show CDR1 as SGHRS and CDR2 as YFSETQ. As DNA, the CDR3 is TGCGCCAGCAGCCTCCGGACAGGGGGCATTGACAATGAGCAGTTCTTC. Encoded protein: CASSLRTGGIDNEQFF.

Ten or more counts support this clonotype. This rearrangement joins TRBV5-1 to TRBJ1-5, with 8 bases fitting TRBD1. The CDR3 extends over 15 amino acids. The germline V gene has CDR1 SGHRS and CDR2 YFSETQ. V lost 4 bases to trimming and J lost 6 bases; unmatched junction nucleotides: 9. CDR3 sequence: CASSVQGAKGQPQHF. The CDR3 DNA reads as TGCGCCAGCAGCGTTCAGGGGGCGAAGGGTCAGCCCCAGCATTTT.

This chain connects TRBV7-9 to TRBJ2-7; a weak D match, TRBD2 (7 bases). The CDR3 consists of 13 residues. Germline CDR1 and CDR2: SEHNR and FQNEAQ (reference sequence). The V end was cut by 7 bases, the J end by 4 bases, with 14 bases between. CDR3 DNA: TGTGCCAGCACCCTCGGGGGGCAGTACGAGCAGTACTTC. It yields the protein CASTLGGQYEQYF.

CDR3 amino acids: CASSFYRGSFQYF. DNA for the CDR3: TGTGCCAGCAGTTTCTATAGGGGGAGTTTTCAGTACTTC. The chain carries TRBV27 and TRBJ2-7, with D perhaps matching TRBD1 (6 bases). CDR3 length: 13 amino acids. V lost 3 bases and J 10 bases, leaving 16 bases between the germline ends. Per germline, CDR1 MNHEY and CDR2 SMNVEV (reference sequence).

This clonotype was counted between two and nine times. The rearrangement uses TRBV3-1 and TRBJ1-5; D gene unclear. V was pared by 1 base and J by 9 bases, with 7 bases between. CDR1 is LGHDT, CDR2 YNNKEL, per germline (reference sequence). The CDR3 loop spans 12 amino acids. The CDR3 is CASSQVSGPQHF. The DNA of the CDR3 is TGTGCCAGCAGCCAAGTAAGTGGGCCCCAGCATTTT. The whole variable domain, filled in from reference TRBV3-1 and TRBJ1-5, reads DTAVSQTPKYLVTQMGNDKSIKCEQNLGHDTMYWYKQDSKKFLKIMFSYNNKELIINETVPNRFSPKSPDKAHLNLHINSLELGDSAVYFCASSQVSGPQHFGDGTRLSIL.

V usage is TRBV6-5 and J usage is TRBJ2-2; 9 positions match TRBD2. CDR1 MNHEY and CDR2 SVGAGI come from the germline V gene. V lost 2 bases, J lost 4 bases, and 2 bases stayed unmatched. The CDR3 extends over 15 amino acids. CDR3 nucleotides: TGTGCCAGCAGTTACGCGCGGGGGGGCACCGGGGAGCTGTTTTTT. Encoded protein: CASSYARGGTGELFF.

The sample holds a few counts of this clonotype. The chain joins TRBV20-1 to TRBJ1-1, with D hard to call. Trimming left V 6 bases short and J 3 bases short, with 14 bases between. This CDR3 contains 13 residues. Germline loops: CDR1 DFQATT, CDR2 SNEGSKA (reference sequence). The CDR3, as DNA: TGCAGTGCCTGCGGGGAGGCGGACACTGAAGCTTTCTTT. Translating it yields CSACGEADTEAFF.

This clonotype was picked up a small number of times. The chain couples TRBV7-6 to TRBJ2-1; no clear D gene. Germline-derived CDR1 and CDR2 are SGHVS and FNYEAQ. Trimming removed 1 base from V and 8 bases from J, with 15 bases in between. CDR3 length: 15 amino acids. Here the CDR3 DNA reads TGTGCCAGCAGCTTAGAAGTCAACGCTGTGGATGAGCAGTTCTTC. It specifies CASSLEVNAVDEQFF.

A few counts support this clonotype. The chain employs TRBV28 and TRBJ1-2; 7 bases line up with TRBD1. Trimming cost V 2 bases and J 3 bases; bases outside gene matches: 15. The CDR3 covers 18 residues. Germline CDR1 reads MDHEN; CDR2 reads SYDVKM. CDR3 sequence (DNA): TGTGCCAGCAGTTTAACCCATCTGACAGGGAGGGAATACTATGGCTACACCTTC. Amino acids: CASSLTHLTGREYYGYTF.

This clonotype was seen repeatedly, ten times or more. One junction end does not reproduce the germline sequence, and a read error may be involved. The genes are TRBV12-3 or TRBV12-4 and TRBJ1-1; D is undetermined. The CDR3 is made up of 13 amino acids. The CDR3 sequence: CASSLASDTEAFF. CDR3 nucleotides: TGTGCCAGCAGCTTAGCAAGCGACACTGAAGCTTTCTTT.

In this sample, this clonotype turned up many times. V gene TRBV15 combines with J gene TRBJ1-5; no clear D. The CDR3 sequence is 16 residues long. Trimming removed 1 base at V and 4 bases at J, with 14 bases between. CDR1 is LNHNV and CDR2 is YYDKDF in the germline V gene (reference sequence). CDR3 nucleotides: TGTGCCACCAGCAGAGCGTTGACCCAAGGGAATCAGCCCCAGCATTTT. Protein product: CATSRALTQGNQPQHF.

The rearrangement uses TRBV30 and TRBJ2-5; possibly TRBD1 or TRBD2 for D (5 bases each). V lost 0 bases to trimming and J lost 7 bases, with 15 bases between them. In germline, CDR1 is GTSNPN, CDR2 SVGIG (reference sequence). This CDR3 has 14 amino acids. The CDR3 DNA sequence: TGTGCCTGGAGTGTACTGGGCAGGGACGGGACCCAGTACTTC. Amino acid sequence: CAWSVLGRDGTQYF.

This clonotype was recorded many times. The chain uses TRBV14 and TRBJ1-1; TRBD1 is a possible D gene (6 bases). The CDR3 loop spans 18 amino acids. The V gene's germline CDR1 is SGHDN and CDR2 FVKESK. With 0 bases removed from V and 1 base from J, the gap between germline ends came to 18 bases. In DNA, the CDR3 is TGTGCCAGCAGCCAAGATTTGGGGGCGCCGACTAAGAACACTGAAGCTTTCTTT. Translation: CASSQDLGAPTKNTEAFF.

The CDR3 DNA follows: TGTGCCAGCAGCTCGGGACAGACTAATTCACCCCTCCACTTT. The encoded protein is CASSSGQTNSPLHF. The rearrangement uses TRBV7-9 and TRBJ1-6, with 7 bases aligning to TRBD1. Germline assignment: CDR1 SEHNR and CDR2 FQNEAQ (reference sequence). V was clipped by 4 bases and J by 6 bases; unmatched bases: 3. The CDR3 sequence is 14 residues long.

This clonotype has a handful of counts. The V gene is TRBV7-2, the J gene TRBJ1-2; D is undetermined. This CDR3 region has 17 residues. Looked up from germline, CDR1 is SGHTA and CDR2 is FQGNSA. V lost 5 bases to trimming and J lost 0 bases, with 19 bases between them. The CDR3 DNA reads TGTGCCAGCAGCCCCACCCGCCAGGAACGATCTAACTATGGCTACACCTTC. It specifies CASSPTRQERSNYGYTF. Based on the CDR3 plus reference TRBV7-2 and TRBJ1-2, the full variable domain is GAGVSQSPSNKVTEKGKDVELRCDPISGHTALYWYRQSLGQGLEFLIYFQGNSAPDKSGLPSDRFSAERTGGSVSTLTIQRTQQEDSAVYLCASSPTRQERSNYGYTFGSGTRLTVV.